This TCR beta chain was found in a study of regulatory T cells in long-lasting Graves disease. Broader study findings: Persistent disease preferred TRBV28, TRBJ1-2 and TRBJ2-5; new disease, TRBV20-1 and TRBJ2-1.

The V gene end was trimmed by 5 bases and the J gene end by 8 bases; junction bases not matched to a gene: 6. CDR1 and CDR2 (germline): SGHTA, FQGTGA. This CDR3 contains 14 residues. CDR3 regions were amplified by Arm-PCR using iRepertoire HTBI primers to build TCR beta libraries. In the study's own analysis: Analysis of the samples identified 50 to 75 TRBV and 14 to 15 TRBJ segments. TCRdb redid the calling of the multiplex PCR reads with MiXCR, one entry per CDR3 protein. The V and J calls and clone size are TCRdb's, not the authors'. This repertoire shows 200,000 to 300,000 distinct CDR3 sequences, around 20% found once; its top ten account for roughly 14%. This clonotype was recorded many times. As yet, its antigen is unknown. The time point is: newly diagnosed GD, antithyroid drugs for less than 3 months. Isolated PBMC RNA provided the starting material for the TCR library.

The chain is built from TRBV7-3 and TRBJ1-4; 9 positions agree with TRBD1. The source material was peripheral blood mononuclear cells (PBMCs), sampled at new diagnosis, from a patient treated with antithyroid drugs. The TCR was taken from a female donor with Graves disease. This chain's CDR3 is CASSPQGALEKLFF. The CDR3 DNA is TGTGCCAGCAGCCCACAGGGGGCCTTAGAAAAACTGTTTTTT.